The rows below give T cell receptor beta chains drawn from one sample of a study of cytomegalovirus exposure and HLA in healthy donors. The protocol was immunoSEQ multiplex PCR, while the TCRdb copy is restricted to in-frame clones and leaves out a portion. The sample contains 100,000 to 150,000 clones, 70% to 85% of which appear only once. The sample taken for sequencing was PBMCs. The receptor source for this set is a boy between 2 and 10 years old in good health and CMV-seronegative. Each CDR3 is given with its conserved first and last residue. A D gene is named only where the DNA matches it firmly. Clone size appears in some rows only: once, few, many, or a class for an expanded clone.

J gene | clone size | D gene | V gene | CDR3 protein | CDR3 DNA
TRBJ1-1 | once | TRBD1 | TRBV19 | CASSIEQGSTEAFF | TGTGCCAGTAGTATAGAACAGGGGAGCACTGAAGCTTTCTTT
TRBJ1-2 | - | TRBD1 | TRBV9 | CASSAGTEITIYGYTF | TGTGCCAGCAGCGCCGGGACAGAAATTACAATCTATGGCTACACCTTC
TRBJ1-5 | - | - | TRBV6-4 | CASAAGGGQPQHF | TGTGCCAGTGCGGCGGGGGGCGGCCAGCCCCAGCATTTT
TRBJ2-1 | - | - | TRBV6-5 | CASSRLISSYNEQFF | TGTGCCAGCAGCCGCCTGATTAGCTCCTACAATGAGCAGTTCTTC
TRBJ1-5 | - | TRBD1 | TRBV19 | CASTGTGYSNQPQHF | TGTGCCAGTACCGGGACAGGTTATAGCAATCAGCCCCAGCATTTT
TRBJ1-2 | - | TRBD1 | TRBV19 | CASSRDRVDATF | TGTGCCAGTAGTAGGGACAGGGTCGATGCCACCTTC
TRBJ1-5 | - | - | TRBV30 | CAWSVAGGNQPQHF | TGTGCCTGGAGTGTAGCAGGGGGCAATCAGCCCCAGCATTTT
TRBJ1-5 | - | TRBD1 | TRBV6-5 | CATRQGLSQPQHF | TGTGCCACCCGACAGGGTTTGAGTCAGCCCCAGCATTTT
TRBJ2-1 | - | TRBD2 | TRBV19 | CASSINGGFYNEQFF | TGTGCCAGTAGTATCAACGGGGGGTTTTACAATGAGCAGTTCTTC
TRBJ2-5 | - | TRBD2 | TRBV2 | CASREGLAGAQYQETQYF | TGTGCCAGCAGGGAGGGACTAGCGGGGGCCCAGTACCAAGAGACCCAGTACTTC
TRBJ2-5 | - | - | TRBV9 | CASSFSGGERETQYF | TGTGCCAGCAGCTTCAGCGGCGGGGAGAGAGAGACCCAGTACTTC
TRBJ2-3 | - | - | TRBV30 | CAWSRIGVSPDTQYF | TGTGCCTGGAGTCGTATCGGGGTCTCACCGGATACGCAGTATTTT
TRBJ1-4 | - | - | TRBV5-1 | CASSQQGVGEKLFF | TGCGCCAGCAGCCAACAGGGAGTAGGGGAAAAACTGTTTTTT
TRBJ2-7 | once | - | TRBV11-2 | CASSQQVSYEQYF | TGTGCCAGCAGCCAGCAGGTTTCCTACGAGCAGTACTTC
TRBJ1-1 | - | TRBD1 | TRBV6-5 | CASSYGTGDTEAFF | TGTGCCAGCAGTTACGGGACAGGGGACACTGAAGCTTTCTTT
TRBJ1-3 | - | - | TRBV19 | CASSMEDSPGNTIYF | TGTGCCAGTAGTATGGAGGACAGTCCTGGAAACACCATATATTTT
TRBJ2-1 | - | TRBD2 | TRBV14 | CASSQAGGAGNEQFF | TGTGCCAGCAGCCAGGCGGGAGGGGCGGGCAATGAGCAGTTCTTC
TRBJ2-3 | - | TRBD1 | TRBV5-1 | CASSFGQGASVTDTQYF | TGCGCCAGCAGCTTCGGACAGGGGGCGTCGGTTACAGATACGCAGTATTTT
TRBJ2-6 | - | - | TRBV9 | CASSAGAGGLGASGANVLTF | TGTGCCAGCAGCGCCGGGGCCGGCGGGTTGGGGGCCTCTGGGGCCAACGTCCTGACTTTC
TRBJ1-5 | few | - | TRBV9 | CASSLEGGADGNQPQHF | TGTGCCAGCAGCTTAGAGGGAGGGGCAGATGGCAATCAGCCCCAGCATTTT
TRBJ1-2 | - | - | TRBV19 | CASSTPEFHYGYTF | TGTGCCAGTAGTACCCCAGAATTTCACTATGGCTACACCTTC
TRBJ2-1 | - | - | TRBV4-1 | CASSLSRQTWAGEQFF | TGCGCCAGCAGCCTCTCTCGCCAGACTTGGGCGGGTGAGCAGTTCTTC